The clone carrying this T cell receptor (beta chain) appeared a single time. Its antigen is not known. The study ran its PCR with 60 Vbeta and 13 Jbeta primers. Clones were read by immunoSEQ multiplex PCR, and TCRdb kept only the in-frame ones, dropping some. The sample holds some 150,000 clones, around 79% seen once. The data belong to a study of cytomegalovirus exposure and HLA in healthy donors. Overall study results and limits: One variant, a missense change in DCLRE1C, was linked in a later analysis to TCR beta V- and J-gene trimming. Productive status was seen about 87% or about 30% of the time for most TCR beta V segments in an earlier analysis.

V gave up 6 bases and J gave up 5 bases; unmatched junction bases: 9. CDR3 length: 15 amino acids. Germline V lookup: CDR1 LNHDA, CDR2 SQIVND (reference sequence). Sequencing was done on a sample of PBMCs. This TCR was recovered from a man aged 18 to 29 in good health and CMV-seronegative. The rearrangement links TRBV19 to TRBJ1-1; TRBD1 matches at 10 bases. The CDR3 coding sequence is TGTGCCAGTAGACCCGGGACAGGGGCCGAGACTGAAGCTTTCTTT. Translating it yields CASRPGTGAETEAFF.